These T cell receptor beta chains were read from a single sample in a study of cytotoxic CD8 clonotypes in ibrutinib-treated CLL. Profiling relied on immunoSEQ multiplex PCR, and the TCRdb table lists in-frame clones only, not all of them. The profile covers some 84,000 clones, with about 82% appearing a single time and around 5.4% taken by the ten largest. The sample in question was PBMCs, obtained before ibrutinib treatment. Receptors originate from a human donor with chronic lymphocytic leukemia. Each CDR3 is given with its conserved first and last residue. D genes are given only for firm matches. Rows give clone size only sometimes, using once, few, many, or a class for an expanded clone.

j_call	d_call	v_call	clone_size	cdr3_aa	cdr3_nt
TRBJ2-2	TRBD2	TRBV9	.	CASSDGTSGRNTGELFF	TGTGCCAGCAGCGATGGGACTAGCGGGAGGAACACCGGGGAGCTGTTTTTT
TRBJ1-1	TRBD1	TRBV4-1	.	CASSPGTGNTEAFF	TGCGCCAGCAGCCCCGGGACAGGGAACACTGAAGCTTTCTTT
TRBJ2-1	TRBD2	TRBV4-1	.	CASNQGPSGNEQFF	TGCGCCAGCAATCAAGGCCCTAGCGGTAATGAGCAGTTCTTC
TRBJ2-2	TRBD2	TRBV5-1	once	CASSLVASGSKGSTGELFF	TGCGCCAGCAGCTTGGTGGCTAGCGGGAGTAAGGGAAGCACCGGGGAGCTGTTTTTT
TRBJ1-1	.	TRBV5-6	.	CASSRANPGGYTEAFF	TGTGCCAGCAGCCGGGCTAACCCGGGGGGGTACACTGAAGCTTTCTTT
TRBJ2-7	TRBD1	TRBV10-3	.	CASRDRVAHEQYF	TGTGCCTCGAGGGACAGGGTAGCCCACGAGCAGTACTTC
TRBJ2-1	.	TRBV30	.	CAWSIHPPRGVLAYNEQFF	TGTGCCTGGAGTATCCACCCGCCCCGCGGAGTTCTGGCCTACAATGAGCAGTTCTTC
TRBJ2-5	.	TRBV30	.	CAWTHWAGSTETQYF	TGTGCCTGGACCCATTGGGCAGGGTCGACAGAGACCCAGTACTTC
TRBJ1-5	.	TRBV4-1	.	CASSQGGTQGHQPQHF	TGCGCCAGCAGCCAAGGGGGGACGCAGGGGCATCAGCCCCAGCATTTT
TRBJ1-1	.	TRBV9	.	CASSVTYERNTEAFF	TGTGCCAGCAGCGTTACATACGAAAGAAACACTGAAGCTTTCTTT
TRBJ2-3	TRBD2	TRBV19	.	CASSLAGAPDTQYF	TGTGCCAGTAGTCTAGCGGGAGCACCAGATACGCAGTATTTT
TRBJ1-1	TRBD1	TRBV6-5	.	CASSYSTGSMNTEAFF	TGTGCCAGCAGTTACTCGACAGGGAGCATGAACACTGAAGCTTTCTTT
TRBJ1-2	.	TRBV7-9	.	CASSPYGQGGYTF	TGTGCCAGCAGCCCGTACGGGCAGGGCGGCTACACCTTC
TRBJ1-5	.	TRBV18	.	CASSPGGFDNQPQHF	TGTGCCAGCTCACCAGGGGGTTTTGACAATCAGCCCCAGCATTTT
TRBJ2-1	TRBD2	TRBV4-1	.	CASSQDPGGRPYNEQFF	TGCGCCAGCAGCCAAGATCCGGGCGGGAGACCCTACAATGAGCAGTTCTTC
TRBJ1-1	.	TRBV6-5	.	CASSYRSWATEAFF	TGTGCCAGCAGTTACCGCTCTTGGGCCACTGAAGCTTTCTTT
TRBJ2-1	.	TRBV5-4	.	CASSLEGGEQFF	TGTGCCAGCAGCTTGGAAGGGGGGGAGCAGTTCTTC
TRBJ2-3	.	TRBV29-1	once	CSAEGGTDTQYF	TGCAGCGCCGAGGGCGGGACAGATACGCAGTATTTT
TRBJ2-7	.	TRBV19	.	CASTKSSYEQYF	TGTGCCAGTACTAAGAGCTCCTACGAGCAGTACTTC
TRBJ1-5	.	TRBV19	.	CASSISGGRVQPQHF	TGTGCCAGTAGTATTTCTGGTGGCAGGGTGCAGCCCCAGCATTTT
TRBJ2-1	TRBD2	TRBV30	once	CAWGQLAGGPSEQFF	TGTGCCTGGGGCCAACTAGCGGGAGGGCCTAGTGAGCAGTTCTTC
TRBJ2-7	.	TRBV6-6	.	CASSYNPYEQYF	TGTGCCAGCAGTTACAATCCCTACGAGCAGTACTTC
TRBJ2-7	.	TRBV27	.	CASSYRPLAGGPYEQYF	TGTGCCAGCAGTTATCGACCGTTGGCCGGTGGGCCCTACGAGCAGTACTTC
TRBJ2-7	TRBD1	TRBV5-1	.	CASSPGTGPNEQYF	TGCGCCAGCAGCCCCGGGACAGGGCCCAACGAGCAGTACTTC
TRBJ2-7	.	TRBV10-3	.	CAISGNSSLYSYEQYF	TGTGCCATCAGCGGAAATTCTAGTTTGTACTCCTACGAGCAGTACTTC